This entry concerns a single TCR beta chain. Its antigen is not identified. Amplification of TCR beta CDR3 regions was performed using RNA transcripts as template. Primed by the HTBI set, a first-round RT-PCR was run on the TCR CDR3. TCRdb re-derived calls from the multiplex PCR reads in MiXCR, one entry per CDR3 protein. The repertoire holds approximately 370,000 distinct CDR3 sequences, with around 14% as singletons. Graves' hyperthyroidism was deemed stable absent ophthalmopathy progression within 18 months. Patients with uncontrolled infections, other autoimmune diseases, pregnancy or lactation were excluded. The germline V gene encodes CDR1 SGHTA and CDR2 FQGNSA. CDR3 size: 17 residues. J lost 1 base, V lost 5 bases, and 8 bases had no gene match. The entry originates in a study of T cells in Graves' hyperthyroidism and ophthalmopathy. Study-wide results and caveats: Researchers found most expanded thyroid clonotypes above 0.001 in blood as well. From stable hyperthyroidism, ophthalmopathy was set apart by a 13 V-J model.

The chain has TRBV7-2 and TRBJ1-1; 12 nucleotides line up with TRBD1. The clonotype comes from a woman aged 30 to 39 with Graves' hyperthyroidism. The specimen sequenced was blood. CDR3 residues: CASSLTGTGGENTEAFF. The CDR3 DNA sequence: TGTGCCAGCAGCCTCACCGGGACAGGGGGCGAGAACACTGAAGCTTTCTTT.